The 25 T cell receptor beta chains reported below all come from one sample, sequenced in a study of CD8 T cells in ankylosing spondylitis. Whole-study results and caveats: A TCR beta motif made of several highly homologous variants seemed typical of ankylosing spondylitis blood.

TCRdb itself ran the 5' RACE reads through MiXCR, one entry per CDR3 protein. The data contain around 220,000 distinct CDR3 sequences, about 18% of them seen just once; the ten biggest clones take up under 45%. Antigens for these TCRs are unknown. The sequenced material came from blood, either unsorted or a sorted T cell fraction (not recorded which). Receptors originate from a male donor with ankylosing spondylitis.

This clonotype showed up just a few times. The rearrangement uses TRBV27 and TRBJ2-5, with 10 bases that match TRBD2. The CDR3 consists of 17 residues. CDR1 and CDR2 from the germline V gene are MNHEY and SMNVEV (reference sequence). The V segment lost 0 bases and the J segment 4 bases; nucleotides outside the gene matches: 8. CDR3 DNA: TGTGCCAGCAGTTTATCGATGCCAGCGGGGGGGCCAGAGACCCAGTACTTC. Encoded protein: CASSLSMPAGGPETQYF.

This clonotype occurred many times. The gene calls are TRBV2 and TRBJ2-3; TRBD2 matches 15 bases. This CDR3 has 16 residues. V trimming: 4 bases; J trimming: 3 bases; junction bases outside the gene matches: 2. Germline V CDR1 and CDR2: SNHLY, FYNNEI. The CDR3: CASSGGTSGRTDTQYF. The CDR3, as DNA: TGTGCCAGCAGTGGCGGGACTAGCGGGAGGACAGATACGCAGTATTTT.

This clonotype was detected only a few times. The junction and the germline gene differ at one end; a read error may be behind it. The chain is built from TRBV5-6 and TRBJ2-5; D gene ambiguous. Germline V gene lookup returns CDR1 SGHDT and CDR2 YYEEEE. CDR3 length: 14 amino acids. The CDR3 here is CASSLGPGQKTQYF. CDR3 in DNA: TGTGCCAGCAGCTTGGGGCCAGGCCAAAAGACCCAGTACTTC.

In this sample, this clonotype turned up a few times. The gene calls are TRBV7-2 and TRBJ1-6, with D hard to call. Germline V gene data show CDR1 as SGHTA and CDR2 as FQGNSA. The CDR3 loop spans 13 amino acids. Trimming left V 3 bases short and J 4 bases short, with 4 bases between. CDR3: CASSFEYNSPLHF. The DNA of the CDR3 is TGTGCCAGCAGCTTCGAATATAATTCACCCCTCCACTTT.

V usage is TRBV28 and J usage is TRBJ2-7; D is tentatively TRBD1 or TRBD2 (5 bases each). The germline gives CDR1 MDHEN, CDR2 SYDVKM. Between the trimmed V and J ends, which lost 7 bases and 0 bases, there was a span of 7 bases. This CDR3 is built from 12 residues. DNA of the CDR3: TGTGCCAGCACCGGGACCTCCTACGAGCAGTACTTC. It translates to CASTGTSYEQYF.

V usage is TRBV4-1 and J usage is TRBJ1-4; weak D call: TRBD1 (6 bases). The CDR3 spans 17 residues. V was pared by 2 bases and J by 7 bases, with 20 bases between. Germline CDR1 and CDR2: MGHRA and YSYEKL. The CDR3 loop reads CASSQITQGIDSEKLFF. CDR3 DNA sequence: TGCGCCAGCAGCCAAATTACACAGGGTATAGATAGTGAAAAACTGTTTTTT.

CDR3 DNA sequence: TGTGCCACCCTTGGGACAACAACTAACTATGGCTACACCTTC. This gives the protein CATLGTTTNYGYTF. The rearrangement links TRBV15 to TRBJ1-2; the D gene is possibly TRBD1 (6 bases). V lost 8 bases and J lost 0, with 13 bases in between. Looked up from germline, CDR1 is LNHNV and CDR2 is YYDKDF (reference sequence). CDR3 length: 14 amino acids.

Only one count was recorded for this clonotype. CDR3 bases: TGTGCCAGCAGTGCCCGACGGGCCGGGGATACGCAGTATTTT. Encoded protein: CASSARRAGDTQYF. The rearrangement uses TRBV6-1 and TRBJ2-3, with D unclear. The germline V and J ends were trimmed by 4 bases and 6 bases, with 14 bases remaining between them. CDR1 and CDR2 from the germline V gene are MNHNS and SASEGT. The CDR3 extends over 14 amino acids.

The V call is TRBV3-1, the J call TRBJ2-1, with 9 bases identical to TRBD2. Germline values: CDR1 LGHDT, CDR2 YNNKEL (reference sequence). J was trimmed by 8 bases and V by 3 bases; bases with no gene match: 11. This CDR3 region has 16 residues. The CDR3 DNA is TGTGCCAGCAGCCAGTGGGGTCAGCGGGAGGTAGATGAGCAGTTCTTC. Translating it yields CASSQWGQREVDEQFF.

The chain links TRBV12-3 or TRBV12-4 to TRBJ2-7; 9 bases are shared with TRBD2. This CDR3 is 16 amino acids long. The ends lost 2 bases at V and 0 bases at J; junction bases unmatched: 5. The CDR3 region is CASSLLLAGTSYEQYF. DNA for the CDR3: TGTGCCAGCAGTTTATTGCTAGCGGGGACCTCCTACGAGCAGTACTTC.

This clonotype was picked up a small number of times. The V gene is TRBV9, the J gene TRBJ2-4; 14 bases are a match to TRBD2. Germline loops: CDR1 SGDLS, CDR2 YYNGEE. CDR3 length equals 16 residues. After removal of 0 bases from V and 8 bases from J, the junction contained 4 bases not matched to a gene. The CDR3 coding sequence is TGTGCCAGCAGCGTAGAGGGGACTAGCGGGAGAGACATTCAGTACTTC. This sequence encodes CASSVEGTSGRDIQYF.

This sequence joins TRBV6-1 and TRBJ1-2; 7 bases are shared with TRBD1. This CDR3 is built from 14 residues. The V gene end was trimmed by 4 bases and the J gene end by 3 bases; junction bases not matched to a gene: 5. CDR1 and CDR2 (germline): MNHNS, SASEGT. Here the CDR3 reads CASSGAGGDYGYTF. In nucleotides, the CDR3 is TGTGCCAGCAGTGGCGCAGGGGGTGACTATGGCTACACCTTC.

The chain combines TRBV6-2 or TRBV6-3 with TRBJ2-2, with 10 bases identical to TRBD2. Trimming at V came to 0 bases and at J to 1 base, leaving 5 bases not matched to a gene. Germline V gene lookup returns CDR1 MNHEY and CDR2 SVGEGT. CDR3 length: 18 amino acids. The CDR3 region has the DNA TGTGCCAGCAGTTACTCGGCTAGCGGGAGTGGGAACACCGGGGAGCTGTTTTTT. Its translation: CASSYSASGSGNTGELFF.

The chain carries TRBV19 and TRBJ2-3, with 12 bases fitting TRBD1. From germline, CDR1 is LNHDA and CDR2 SQIVND (reference sequence). With V trimmed by 5 bases and J by 4 bases, 4 bases remained unmatched. The CDR3 is 15 amino acids. The CDR3 DNA reads TGTGCCAGTAGTCCCGGGACAGGGGGCGCAGATACGCAGTATTTT. The encoded protein is CASSPGTGGADTQYF.

This chain joins TRBV4-1 and TRBJ2-1; D is uncertain. Germline-derived CDR1 and CDR2 are MGHRA and YSYEKL. V was pared by 0 bases and J by 10 bases, with 16 bases between. The CDR3 is 15 residues long. The CDR3 spells CASSQDAPPASEQFF. CDR3 in DNA: TGCGCCAGCAGCCAAGACGCCCCCCCGGCATCCGAGCAGTTCTTC.

This clonotype was observed a few times. CDR3: CASSAGLTPYEQYF. CDR3 sequence (DNA): TGTGCCAGCAGCGCCGGGTTAACCCCCTACGAGCAGTACTTC. The chain links TRBV9 to TRBJ2-7; no clear D gene. The CDR3 covers 14 residues. V lost 3 bases to trimming and J lost 2 bases, with 12 bases between them. Germline assignment: CDR1 SGDLS and CDR2 YYNGEE.

This clonotype was detected a few times. V gene TRBV24-1 combines with J gene TRBJ2-7; D may be TRBD1 (6 bases). The germline V gene encodes CDR1 KGHDR and CDR2 SFDVKD. V dropped 4 bases and J dropped 6 bases, with 9 bases sitting between them. This CDR3 is built from 12 residues. The CDR3: CATSDTGIEQYF. CDR3 nucleotide sequence: TGTGCCACCAGTGACACAGGGATCGAGCAGTACTTC.

The chain uses TRBV20-1 and TRBJ1-5; 7 nucleotides match TRBD1. The junction had 12 bases not matched to a gene; V was cut back by 6 bases and J by 4 bases. The V gene's germline CDR1 is DFQATT and CDR2 SNEGSKA (reference sequence). The CDR3 contains 15 residues. The chain's CDR3 is CSALPLTGSNQPQHF. DNA of the CDR3: TGCAGTGCCCTCCCCCTGACAGGGAGTAATCAGCCCCAGCATTTT.

This clonotype has just a few counts. The chain employs TRBV13 and TRBJ1-1; 8 bases match TRBD1. Germline V gives CDR1 PRHDT, CDR2 FYEKMQ (reference sequence). V gave up 8 bases and J gave up 0 bases; unmatched junction bases: 14. The CDR3 consists of 17 residues. CDR3 loop: CASSGPGQGGMNTEAFF. The DNA of the CDR3 is TGTGCCAGCTCAGGCCCAGGACAGGGTGGCATGAACACTGAAGCTTTCTTT. Using reference TRBV13 and TRBJ1-1 for the parts outside the CDR3, the full variable domain is AAGVIQSPRHLIKEKRETATLKCYPIPRHDTVYWYQQGPGQDPQFLISFYEKMQSDKGSIPDRFSAQQFSDYHSELNMSSLELGDSALYFCASSGPGQGGMNTEAFFGQGTRLTVV.

The rearrangement links TRBV12-3 or TRBV12-4 to TRBJ2-3; no clear D gene. The CDR3 has 14 amino acids. Trimming removed 5 bases from V and 0 bases from J, with 9 bases in between. In DNA form, the CDR3 reads TGTGCCAGCAGTATAGAAATCAGCACAGATACGCAGTATTTT. Residues: CASSIEISTDTQYF.

J is TRBJ2-5 and V is TRBV6-1; D is undetermined. This CDR3 comprises 15 residues. V lost 7 bases and J lost 5, with 20 bases in between. Germline loops: CDR1 MNHNS, CDR2 SASEGT. CDR3 DNA sequence: TGTGCCAGCACCCCACTCCCGATAGCCACCGAGACCCAGTACTTC. Its translation: CASTPLPIATETQYF.

In nucleotides, the CDR3 is TGTGCCAGTAGTCCCCCGGGGAGCGGGGGTTACAATGAGCAGTTCTTC. Translating it yields CASSPPGSGGYNEQFF. J is TRBJ2-1 and V is TRBV19; 8 bases agree with TRBD2. Germline CDR1 is LNHDA and CDR2 is SQIVND (reference sequence). The junction had 10 bases not matched to a gene; V was cut back by 5 bases and J by 4 bases. This CDR3 comprises 16 residues. The complete variable domain, with remaining parts taken from reference TRBV19 and TRBJ2-1, reads DGGITQSPKYLFRKEGQNVTLSCEQNLNHDAMYWYRQDPGQGLRLIYYSQIVNDFQKGDIAEGYSVSREKKESFPLTVTSAQKNPTAFYLCASSPPGSGGYNEQFFGPGTRLTVL.

This clonotype was picked up a small number of times. CDR3 bases: TGCGCCAGCAGCTGGGACAGGAACTCTGGAAACACCATATATTTT. Amino acids: CASSWDRNSGNTIYF. V and J are TRBV5-1 and TRBJ1-3; TRBD1 matches at 8 bases. This CDR3 is 15 amino acids long. V shed 3 bases and J 0 bases; nucleotides not matched to a gene: 2. The germline CDR1 and CDR2 sequences are SGHRS and YFSETQ.

The chain uses TRBV20-1 and TRBJ2-1, with unresolved D. The CDR3 totals 16 residues. Trimming removed 5 bases at V and 0 bases at J, with 17 bases between. CDR1 DFQATT and CDR2 SNEGSKA come from the germline V gene (reference sequence). CDR3 sequence (DNA): TGCAGTGCTCATGGATATGACTTAAGCTCCTACAATGAGCAGTTCTTC. Translation: CSAHGYDLSSYNEQFF.

The chain couples TRBV10-2 to TRBJ1-1; the D is unclear. CDR1 WSHSY and CDR2 SAAADI come from the germline V gene. The CDR3 loop spans 13 amino acids. V dropped 1 base and J dropped 1 base, with 4 bases sitting between them. For the CDR3, the DNA is TGCGCCAGCAGTGAGTATCAGAACACTGAAGCTTTCTTT. Translating it yields CASSEYQNTEAFF.